This TCR beta chain was retrieved from a study of T-cell memory formation after mild COVID-19. Study overall: There were largely donor-specific TCR clusters.

There are many counts of this clonotype. Its target is not known. TCRdb passed the 5' RACE reads through MiXCR, listing each CDR3 protein once. The sample contains about 140,000 distinct CDR3 sequences, about 5.5% of which appear only once. Regarding the study as a whole: The authors did not confirm SARS-CoV-2 specificity of second-wave clones peaking day 37. Of the contracting clones, CD4+ ones lay mainly in CM and EM, and CD8+ ones in EMRA. CD4/CD8 balance characterized clones contracting day 15 to 85, and CD4+ skew characterized later expanders.

V was pared by 5 bases and J by 3 bases, with 6 bases of the junction left unmatched. CDR1 is MNHEY and CDR2 is SVGAGI in the germline V gene. CDR3 length equals 14 residues. Sequencing was carried out using PBMCs or a T cell subset sorted from them (not recorded which). The source is an adult woman who had mild COVID-19 (a few samples of this study predate the infection). Cell type and time point are not known. The V gene is TRBV6-5, the J gene TRBJ1-2; 7 nucleotides align to TRBD1. The CDR3 reads CASSVTGLDYGYTF. The CDR3 coding sequence is TGTGCCAGCAGTGTGACAGGGTTGGACTATGGCTACACCTTC.